A selection of T cell receptor beta chains follows, all from one sample in a study of blood T cell repertoires in COVID-19. Sequenced by immunoSEQ multiplex PCR; TCRdb stores in-frame clones only, minus some. This sample has around 140,000 clones, with roughly nine tenths found just once. Sequencing used peripheral blood. All receptors come from a man between 18 and 29 years old with COVID-19, enrolled during active disease. Each CDR3 is given with its conserved first and last residue.

>TRBV5-1|15
CASSFGLAPSYEQYF
>TRBV11-2|16
CASSWNRDRWSYEQYF
>TRBV9|13
CASGVERGYGYTF
>TRBV30|14
CAWSAGQGVDEQYF
>TRBV4-3|15
CASSPLAGGPHEQFF
>TRBV28|14
CASSLAGPTRGQYF
>TRBV7-2|14
CASSPDRENQPQHF
>TRBV19|14
CASSITRNSYEQYF
>TRBV5-1|13
CASGLAGPHEQFF
>TRBV27|13
CATSPGGTDTQYF
>TRBV28|16
CASRPPLAGEANEQFF
>TRBV2|17
CASRTVASGSFYNEQFF
>TRBV9|16
CASSSNPGQGITEAFF
>TRBV7-2|13
CASSLDNNYGYTF
>TRBV28|18
CASSLSGPAQGPNYGYTF
>TRBV27|12
CASRTSGYEQYF
>TRBV24-1|15
CATSGSGTGSYEQYF
>TRBV6-4|14
CASSELGQAGELFF
>TRBV6-4|13
CASSGLPGGELFF
>TRBV6-4|15
CASSAMGGTDYEQYF
>TRBV6-2/TRBV6-3|16
CASSYGGTTNTGELFF
>TRBV20-1|17
CSASPGLAGGIQETQYF
>TRBV5-3|16
CARSMARQGPYYEQYF
>TRBV18|16
CASSPLGGAPQETQYF
>TRBV5-6|15
CASSLLTDMNTEAFF
>TRBV5-1|15
CASSWNRDTYTEAFF
>TRBV29-1|13
CSVDRGRIAEAFF
>TRBV30|16
CAWSPGGYWKPGELFF
>TRBV28|15
CASSLDVGAKYGYTF
>TRBV7-6|19
CASSFWGAEQGTPYNEQFF
>TRBV20-1|18
CSASGPGQTTYSGNTIYF
>TRBV5-6|15
CASSHPGTENTEAFF